Sequencing of this T cell receptor beta chain was carried out in a study of CD8 T cells in Susac syndrome. The CDR3 length is 11 residues. CDR1 and CDR2 from the germline V gene are SNHLY and FYNNEI. An amount of RNA that ranged from about 0.45 to 1 ug was reverse transcribed with random hexamers. Multiplex immunoSEQ PCR targeted 54 Vbeta and 13 Jbeta TCR beta segments. TCRdb processed the immunoSEQ multiplex PCR reads anew with MiXCR; each CDR3 protein has one entry. Of 200,000 to 300,000 distinct CDR3 sequences in the sample, approximately 95% were seen once. Concerning this clonotype itself: At one of its ends the junction is not consistent with the germline gene, which may arise from a read error.

The T cells that were sequenced for TCR beta were CD8+ and CD4+ cells from blood. The patients with Susac syndrome satisfied recently defined diagnostic criteria for either definite or probable disease. TEMRA cells were FACS-enriched, and CD8+ and CD4+ T cells were isolated negatively. The source is a human donor with Susac syndrome. The rearrangement uses TRBV2 and TRBJ1-2; D possibly corresponds to TRBD1 (6 bases). The sample consisted of CD4+ T cells from PBMCs. The CDR3 region has the DNA TGTGCCAGCAGTGAAGCGGGGGCGCCAAACTTC. Translating it yields CASSEAGAPNF.